This T cell receptor (beta chain) appears in the sequencing data of a study of shared clonotypes between healthy human individuals. Several immunoSEQ 96-well plates shared each subset's DNA, each plate a replicate. TCRdb's copy holds only in-frame clones and misses some; the assay was immunoSEQ multiplex PCR. The sample records over a million clones, 98% being singletons. The V end was cut by 8 bases, the J end by 14 bases, with 22 bases between. The CDR3 length is 13 residues. Germline loops: CDR1 MDHEN, CDR2 SYDVKM. The sequence was collected from a man aged 30 to 45 in good health. The sequenced sample was naive CD4+ T cells sorted from blood. Subset in this sample: CD45RA+ positively selected. V gene TRBV28 combines with J gene TRBJ2-1, with unresolved D. CDR3 amino acids: CASLKSFGLTKFF. As DNA, the CDR3 is TGTGCCAGCCTCAAAAGTTTTGGGCTAACAAAGTTCTTC.